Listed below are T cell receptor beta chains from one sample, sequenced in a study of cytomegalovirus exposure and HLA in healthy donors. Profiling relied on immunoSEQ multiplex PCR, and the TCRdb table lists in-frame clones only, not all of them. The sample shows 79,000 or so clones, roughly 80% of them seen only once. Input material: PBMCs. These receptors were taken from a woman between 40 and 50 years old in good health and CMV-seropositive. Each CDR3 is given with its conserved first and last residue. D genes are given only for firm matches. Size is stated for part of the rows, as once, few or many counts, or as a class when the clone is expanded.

TGTGCCAGCAGTCCAAGCGGGATAATGGGCAATGAGCAGTTCTTC,CASSPSGIMGNEQFF,TRBJ2-1,-,TRBV6-5,TRBD2
TGTGCCAGCAGCTTGAAGGGGGCCTATGGCTACACCTTC,CASSLKGAYGYTF,TRBJ1-2,-,TRBV5-4,TRBD1
TGTGCCAGCAGTGAAAACCCCCTAGGCAGGGTAGGCTACGAGCAGTACTTC,CASSENPLGRVGYEQYF,TRBJ2-7,-,TRBV2,-
TGTGCCTGGAGTGTAGCCGGGGGTTTAGAGCACTTC,CAWSVAGGLEHF,TRBJ2-7,-,TRBV30,-
TGTGCCAGCAGTGGATCGAGGTCCGACGAAAAACTGTTTTTT,CASSGSRSDEKLFF,TRBJ1-4,-,TRBV2,-
TGTGCCTGGAGTTGGAACTCAAGGGGGTATGGCTACACCTTC,CAWSWNSRGYGYTF,TRBJ1-2,-,TRBV30,-
TGTGCCAGCAGGCAAAAGGCAGGGAACACTGAAGCTTTCTTT,CASRQKAGNTEAFF,TRBJ1-1,-,TRBV6-5,-
TGTGCCAGCAGCTCCTATCGGGACACTTATAGCAATCAGCCCCAGCATTTT,CASSSYRDTYSNQPQHF,TRBJ1-5,-,TRBV5-6,-
TGTGCCAGCATCTCTACCTCCGGGAACACTGAAGCTTTCTTT,CASISTSGNTEAFF,TRBJ1-1,-,TRBV28,-
TGTGCCAGTAGTCCCAATGGACAGAACACTGAAGCTTTCTTT,CASSPNGQNTEAFF,TRBJ1-1,once,TRBV19,-
TGCAGCGTTGAACAGGTGCAGGCTTTCTTT,CSVEQVQAFF,TRBJ1-1,-,TRBV29-1,-
TGTGCCAGTAGTCTCCAGGGACAGGGAGGACAGCCCCAGCATTTT,CASSLQGQGGQPQHF,TRBJ1-5,-,TRBV19,TRBD1
TGTGCCAGCAGCTTAGGGTTGAGTGAGCAGTACTTC,CASSLGLSEQYF,TRBJ2-7,-,TRBV7-9,-
TGTGCCAGCAGCTTAGGCACCGGGACAGGGCTTCGACAGCCCCAGCATTTT,CASSLGTGTGLRQPQHF,TRBJ1-5,-,TRBV7-8,TRBD1
TGTGCCAGCAGTTATCGGGGGATAGGCTACACCTTC,CASSYRGIGYTF,TRBJ1-2,-,TRBV27,-
TGTGCCAGCAGCCAAGGGGGAGTCGTTCAGCCCCAGCATTTT,CASSQGGVVQPQHF,TRBJ1-5,-,TRBV7-9,-
TGCGCCAGCAGCCTGAACCCACAGGGCGGTGGATCCTACGAGCAGTACTTC,CASSLNPQGGGSYEQYF,TRBJ2-7,-,TRBV5-1,-
TGTGCCAGCAGAAAAGGGACAGGGGGCCTGAACACTGAAGCTTTCTTT,CASRKGTGGLNTEAFF,TRBJ1-1,-,TRBV6-6,TRBD1
TGTGCCAGCAGCGGTAGACTAGCGGGAGCCGGGGAGCTGTTTTTT,CASSGRLAGAGELFF,TRBJ2-2,-,TRBV11-3,TRBD2
TGCGCCAGCAGCCGGGCAGATACGCAGTATTTT,CASSRADTQYF,TRBJ2-3,few,TRBV5-1,-
TGTGCCAGCAGCTTAGTAATGGGACAACCGAACACTGAAGCTTTCTTT,CASSLVMGQPNTEAFF,TRBJ1-1,few,TRBV11-2,-
TGTGCCAGCAGTGCCGACAGGGATCATTTTGAAGCTTTCTTT,CASSADRDHFEAFF,TRBJ1-1,-,TRBV6-5,TRBD1
TGTGCCAGGACCGGGACTAAAGAGACCCAGTACTTC,CARTGTKETQYF,TRBJ2-5,-,TRBV2,TRBD2
TGTGCCAGATCTTCGAGGGCTAGCGGGCAGGACACCGGGGAGCTGTTTTTT,CARSSRASGQDTGELFF,TRBJ2-2,-,TRBV2,TRBD2
TGTGCCAGCAGCCGAGCGGAAAAACTGTTTTTT,CASSRAEKLFF,TRBJ1-4,-,TRBV7-9,-
TGTGCCAGCAGTCCTTACCAGGTCGCCAGTCGGGAGCAGTTCTTC,CASSPYQVASREQFF,TRBJ2-1,few,TRBV27,-
TGTGCCAGCGAGGGACTAGCGGGATGGAATGAGCAGTTCTTC,CASEGLAGWNEQFF,TRBJ2-1,-,TRBV2,TRBD2
TGCGCCAGCAGCTTAGTCCCCGGGAGGAACACTGAAGCTTTCTTT,CASSLVPGRNTEAFF,TRBJ1-1,few,TRBV5-1,-
TGTGCCAGCAGCGAACCGGACAGTAATGAAAAACTGTTTTTT,CASSEPDSNEKLFF,TRBJ1-4,-,TRBV7-9,-
TGTGCCATCATGGGCGGGGGGCAAGGGAATGAGCAGTTCTTC,CAIMGGGQGNEQFF,TRBJ2-1,-,TRBV10-3,TRBD2
TGCAGCGTCCTGAGTACGCAGGGAAACTATGGCTACACCTTC,CSVLSTQGNYGYTF,TRBJ1-2,-,TRBV29-1,-
TGTGCCAGCTCAACCGGGACAGGGACCGTGAGTTCACCCCTCCACTTT,CASSTGTGTVSSPLHF,TRBJ1-6,-,TRBV18,TRBD1
TGCGCCAGCAGCTTGGGGGCGTCTGGGGCCAACGTCCTGACTTTC,CASSLGASGANVLTF,TRBJ2-6,once,TRBV5-1,-
TGTGCCAGCAGTGAGGGAGGGACTTCTAACTATGGCCACACCTTC,CASSEGGTSNYGHTF,TRBJ1-2,-,TRBV28,-
TGTGCCAGTAGTATGGGTGGACTCTACTACAATGAGCAGTTCTTC,CASSMGGLYYNEQFF,TRBJ2-1,once,TRBV19,-
TGTGCCAGCAGTGTGGGCGGGACAGGGAGCTACGAGCAGTACTTC,CASSVGGTGSYEQYF,TRBJ2-7,-,TRBV6-1,TRBD1
TGTGGGACAGCTCAAAACTATGGCTACACCTTC,CGTAQNYGYTF,TRBJ1-2,-,TRBV19,-
TGTGCCAGCAGTTACTCGCGGCGGGAGAACACTGAAGCTTTCTTT,CASSYSRRENTEAFF,TRBJ1-1,-,TRBV6-5,-
TGTGCCAGCAGCTTCGGCGGGGAGGCGGCGACCCAGTACTTC,CASSFGGEAATQYF,TRBJ2-5,-,TRBV7-9,-
TGTGCCAGCAGAAGCCCCGCCGTACAAGAGACCCAGTACTTC,CASRSPAVQETQYF,TRBJ2-5,-,TRBV7-6,-
TGTGCCTGGAGTTTGGGGGGGAAGGGGACTGAAGCTTTCTTT,CAWSLGGKGTEAFF,TRBJ1-1,-,TRBV30,-
TGCGCCAGCAGCTTGCGAGGGTCAGGCGGGGTAAAACTAGATACGCAGTATTTT,CASSLRGSGGVKLDTQYF,TRBJ2-3,few,TRBV5-1,-
TGTGCCAGCAGTTTTCGCAGGGATAGCACAGATACGCAGTATTTT,CASSFRRDSTDTQYF,TRBJ2-3,-,TRBV27,-
TGTGCCAGCTCACCCGGGACAAATAATCAGCCCCAGCATTTT,CASSPGTNNQPQHF,TRBJ1-5,-,TRBV18,-
TGCGCCAGCAGCTTCGGACAGAGCTACGAGCAGTACTTC,CASSFGQSYEQYF,TRBJ2-7,-,TRBV5-1,-
TGTGCCTGTTCTTCCGGGACAGGGGGTCATAATGAAAAACTGTTTTTT,CACSSGTGGHNEKLFF,TRBJ1-4,-,TRBV30,TRBD1
TGCGCCAGCAGCTTGGACAGGGCTCCCTACGAGCAGTACTTC,CASSLDRAPYEQYF,TRBJ2-7,-,TRBV5-1,-
TGTGCCAGTAGTATACTAGCGGGGGCGCACACCGGGGAGCTGTTTTTT,CASSILAGAHTGELFF,TRBJ2-2,-,TRBV19,TRBD2
TGTGCCAGCAGCTATGACAGGGTTGACGGCTACACCTTC,CASSYDRVDGYTF,TRBJ1-2,-,TRBV14,TRBD1
TGTGCCAGCAGCACGAGACAGGGCAAAGAGACCCAGTACTTC,CASSTRQGKETQYF,TRBJ2-5,-,TRBV9,TRBD1
TGCGCCAGCAGCTTGGAGGTCACCGCGGGTACGCAGTATTTT,CASSLEVTAGTQYF,TRBJ2-3,-,TRBV5-1,-
TGTGCCAGATTGGACGAGGGAGGCAATGAGCAGTTCTTC,CARLDEGGNEQFF,TRBJ2-1,-,TRBV5-6,-
TGTGCCAGCAGCTTACAGGGATATGGCTACACCTTC,CASSLQGYGYTF,TRBJ1-2,-,TRBV5-4,-